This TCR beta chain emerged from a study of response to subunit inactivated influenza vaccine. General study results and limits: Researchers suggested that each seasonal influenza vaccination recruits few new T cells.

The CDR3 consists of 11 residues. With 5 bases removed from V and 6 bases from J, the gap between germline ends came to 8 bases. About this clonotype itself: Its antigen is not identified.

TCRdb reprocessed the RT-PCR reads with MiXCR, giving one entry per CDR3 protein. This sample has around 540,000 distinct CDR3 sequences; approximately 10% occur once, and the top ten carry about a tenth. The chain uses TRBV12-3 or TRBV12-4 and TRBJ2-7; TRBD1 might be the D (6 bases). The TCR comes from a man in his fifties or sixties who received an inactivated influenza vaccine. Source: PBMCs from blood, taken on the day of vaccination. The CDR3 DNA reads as TGTGCCAGCAGTACAGGGTTCGAGCAGTACTTC. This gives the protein CASSTGFEQYF.